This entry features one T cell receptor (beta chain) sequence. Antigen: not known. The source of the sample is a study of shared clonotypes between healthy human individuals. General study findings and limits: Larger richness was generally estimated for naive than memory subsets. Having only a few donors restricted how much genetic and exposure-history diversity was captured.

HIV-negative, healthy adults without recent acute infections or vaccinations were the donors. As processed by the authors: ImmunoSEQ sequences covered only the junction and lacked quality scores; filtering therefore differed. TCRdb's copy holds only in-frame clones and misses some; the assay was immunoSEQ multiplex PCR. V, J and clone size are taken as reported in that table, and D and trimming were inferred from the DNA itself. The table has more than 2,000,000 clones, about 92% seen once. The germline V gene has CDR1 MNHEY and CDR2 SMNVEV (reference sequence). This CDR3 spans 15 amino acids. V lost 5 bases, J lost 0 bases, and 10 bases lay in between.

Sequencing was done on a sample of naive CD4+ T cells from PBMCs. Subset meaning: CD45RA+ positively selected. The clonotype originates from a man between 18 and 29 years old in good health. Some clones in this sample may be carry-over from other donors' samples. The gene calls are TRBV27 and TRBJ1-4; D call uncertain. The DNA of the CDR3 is TGTGCCAGCAGTCCCACAAGGGCAACTAATGAAAAACTGTTTTTT. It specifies CASSPTRATNEKLFF. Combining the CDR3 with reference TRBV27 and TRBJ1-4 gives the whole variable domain EAQVTQNPRYLITVTGKKLTVTCSQNMNHEYMSWYRQDPGLGLRQIYYSMNVEVTDKGDVPEGYKVSRKEKRNFPLILESPSPNQTSLYFCASSPTRATNEKLFFGSGTQLSVL.